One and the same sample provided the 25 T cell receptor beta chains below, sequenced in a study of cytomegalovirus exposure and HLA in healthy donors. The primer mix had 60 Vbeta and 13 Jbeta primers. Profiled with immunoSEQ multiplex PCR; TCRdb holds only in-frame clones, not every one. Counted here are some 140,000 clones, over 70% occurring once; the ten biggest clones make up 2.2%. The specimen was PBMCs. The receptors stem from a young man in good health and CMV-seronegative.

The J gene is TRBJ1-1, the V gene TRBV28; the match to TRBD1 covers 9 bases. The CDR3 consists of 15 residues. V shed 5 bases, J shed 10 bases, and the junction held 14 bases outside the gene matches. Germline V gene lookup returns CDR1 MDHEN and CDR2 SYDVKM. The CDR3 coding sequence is TGTGCCAGCAGTGGGGCGGGCCGGGACAGGGAAAGAGCTTTCTTT. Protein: CASSGAGRDRERAFF.

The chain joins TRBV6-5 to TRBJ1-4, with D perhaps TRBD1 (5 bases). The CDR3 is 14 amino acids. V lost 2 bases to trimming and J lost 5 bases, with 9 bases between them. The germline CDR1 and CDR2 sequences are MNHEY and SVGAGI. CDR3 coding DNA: TGTGCCAGCAGTTACGATGGGGGGAATGAAAAACTGTTTTTT. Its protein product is CASSYDGGNEKLFF.

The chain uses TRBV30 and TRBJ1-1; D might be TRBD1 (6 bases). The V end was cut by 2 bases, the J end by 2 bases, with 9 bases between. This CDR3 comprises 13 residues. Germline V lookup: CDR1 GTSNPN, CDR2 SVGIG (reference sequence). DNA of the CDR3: TGTGCCTGGAGTAGGGGGACCAACACTGAAGCTTTCTTT. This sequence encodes CAWSRGTNTEAFF. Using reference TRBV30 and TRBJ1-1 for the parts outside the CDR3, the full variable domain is SQTIHQWPATLVQPVGSPLSLECTVEGTSNPNLYWYRQAAGRGLQLLFYSVGIGQISSEVPQNLSASRPQDRQFILSSKKLLLSDSGFYLCAWSRGTNTEAFFGQGTRLTVV.

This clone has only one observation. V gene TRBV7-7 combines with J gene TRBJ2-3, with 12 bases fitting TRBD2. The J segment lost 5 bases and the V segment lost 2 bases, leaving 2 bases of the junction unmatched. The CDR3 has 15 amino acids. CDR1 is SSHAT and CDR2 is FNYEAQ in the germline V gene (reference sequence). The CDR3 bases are TGTGCCAGCAGCTTACTAGCGGGAGGGGAAGATACGCAGTATTTT. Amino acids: CASSLLAGGEDTQYF.

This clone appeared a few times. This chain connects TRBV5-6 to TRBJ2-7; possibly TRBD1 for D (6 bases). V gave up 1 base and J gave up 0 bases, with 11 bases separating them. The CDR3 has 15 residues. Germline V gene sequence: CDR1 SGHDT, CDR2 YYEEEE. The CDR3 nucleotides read TGTGCCAGCAGCTTGAAGGGACAAAGCTCCTACGAGCAGTACTTC. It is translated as CASSLKGQSSYEQYF.

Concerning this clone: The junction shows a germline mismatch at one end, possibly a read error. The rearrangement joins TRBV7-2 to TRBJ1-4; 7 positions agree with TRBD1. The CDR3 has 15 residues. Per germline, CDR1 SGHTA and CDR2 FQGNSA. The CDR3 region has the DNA TGTGCCGGCAGCCCGTACGTCAGGGGGAACGAAAAACTGTTTTTT. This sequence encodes CAGSPYVRGNEKLFF.

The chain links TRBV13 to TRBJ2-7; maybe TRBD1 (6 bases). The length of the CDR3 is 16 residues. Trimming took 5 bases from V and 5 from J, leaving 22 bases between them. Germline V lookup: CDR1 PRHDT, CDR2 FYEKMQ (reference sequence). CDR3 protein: CASSPPTGRKSDEQYF. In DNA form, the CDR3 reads TGTGCCAGCAGCCCCCCGACAGGAAGAAAATCTGACGAGCAGTACTTC.

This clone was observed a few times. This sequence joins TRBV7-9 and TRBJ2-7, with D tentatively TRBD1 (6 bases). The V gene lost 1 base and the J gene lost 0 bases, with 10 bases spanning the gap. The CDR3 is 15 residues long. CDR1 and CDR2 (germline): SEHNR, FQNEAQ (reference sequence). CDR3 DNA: TGTGCCAGCAGCTTAGTCGGGACAATCTCCTACGAGCAGTACTTC. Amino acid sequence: CASSLVGTISYEQYF.

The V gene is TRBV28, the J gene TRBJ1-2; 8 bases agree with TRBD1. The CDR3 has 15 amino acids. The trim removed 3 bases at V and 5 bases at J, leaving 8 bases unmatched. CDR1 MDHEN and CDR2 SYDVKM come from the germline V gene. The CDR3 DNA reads TGTGCCAGCAGTTTTTCGGACAGGGTGGGGTATGGCTACACCTTC. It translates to CASSFSDRVGYGYTF.

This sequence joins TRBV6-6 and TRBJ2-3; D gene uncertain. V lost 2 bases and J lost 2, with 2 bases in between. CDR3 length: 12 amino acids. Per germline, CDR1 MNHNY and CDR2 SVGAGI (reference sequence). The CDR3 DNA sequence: TGTGCCAGCAGTTACCACACAGATACGCAGTATTTT. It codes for CASSYHTDTQYF.

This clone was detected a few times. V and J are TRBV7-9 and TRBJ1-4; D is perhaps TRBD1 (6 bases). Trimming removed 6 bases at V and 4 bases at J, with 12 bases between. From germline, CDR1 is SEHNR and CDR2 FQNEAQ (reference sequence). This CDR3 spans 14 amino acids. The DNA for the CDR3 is TGTGCCAGCAGTGTGGGACACCTTAATGAAAAACTGTTTTTT. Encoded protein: CASSVGHLNEKLFF.

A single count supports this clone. Written as DNA, the CDR3 is TGTGCCAGCAGTTTATCGACAAGACTAGCGGGAACCGGGGCCAACGTCCTGACTTTC. This codes for CASSLSTRLAGTGANVLTF. V usage is TRBV27 and J usage is TRBJ2-6; 11 bases line up with TRBD2. Trimming removed 0 bases from V and 4 bases from J; junction bases left unmatched: 8. The CDR3 totals 19 residues. Germline V gene data show CDR1 as MNHEY and CDR2 as SMNVEV (reference sequence). Complete variable domain (other parts from reference TRBV27 and TRBJ2-6): EAQVTQNPRYLITVTGKKLTVTCSQNMNHEYMSWYRQDPGLGLRQIYYSMNVEVTDKGDVPEGYKVSRKEKRNFPLILESPSPNQTSLYFCASSLSTRLAGTGANVLTFGAGSRLTVL.

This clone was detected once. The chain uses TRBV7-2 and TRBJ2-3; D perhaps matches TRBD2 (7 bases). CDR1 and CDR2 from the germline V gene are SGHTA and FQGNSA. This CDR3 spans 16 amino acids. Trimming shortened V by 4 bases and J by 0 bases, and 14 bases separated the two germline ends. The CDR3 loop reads CASSSVGGRSTDTQYF. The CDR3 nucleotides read TGTGCCAGCAGCTCGGTGGGGGGGCGCAGCACAGATACGCAGTATTTT. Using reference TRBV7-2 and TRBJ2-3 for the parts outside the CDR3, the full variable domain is GAGVSQSPSNKVTEKGKDVELRCDPISGHTALYWYRQSLGQGLEFLIYFQGNSAPDKSGLPSDRFSAERTGGSVSTLTIQRTQQEDSAVYLCASSSVGGRSTDTQYFGPGTRLTVL.

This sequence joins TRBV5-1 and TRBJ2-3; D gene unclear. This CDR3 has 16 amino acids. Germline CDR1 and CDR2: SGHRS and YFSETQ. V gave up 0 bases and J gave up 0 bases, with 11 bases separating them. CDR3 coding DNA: TGCGCCAGCAGCTTGGTGGCTCTGGCAAGCACAGATACGCAGTATTTT. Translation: CASSLVALASTDTQYF.

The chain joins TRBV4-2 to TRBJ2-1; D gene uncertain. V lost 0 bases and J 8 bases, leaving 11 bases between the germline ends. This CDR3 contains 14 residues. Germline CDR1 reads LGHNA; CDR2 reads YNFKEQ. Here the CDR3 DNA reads TGTGCCAGCAGCCAAGATTACGGTGTGTATGAGCAGTTCTTC. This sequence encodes CASSQDYGVYEQFF.

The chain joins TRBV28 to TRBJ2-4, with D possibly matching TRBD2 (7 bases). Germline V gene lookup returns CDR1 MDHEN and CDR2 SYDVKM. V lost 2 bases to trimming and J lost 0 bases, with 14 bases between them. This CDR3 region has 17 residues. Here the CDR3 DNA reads TGTGCCAGCAGTTTACGGCGGGGGCTTTTAGCCAAAAACATTCAGTACTTC. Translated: CASSLRRGLLAKNIQYF.

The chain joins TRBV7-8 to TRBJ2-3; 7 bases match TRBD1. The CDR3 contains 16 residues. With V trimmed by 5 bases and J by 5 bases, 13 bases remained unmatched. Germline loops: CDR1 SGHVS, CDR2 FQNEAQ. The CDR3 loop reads CASSPDRVLVRDTQYF. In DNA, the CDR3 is TGTGCCAGCAGCCCAGACAGGGTACTGGTGAGAGATACGCAGTATTTT.

CDR3 residues: CASSPQKREGLDTQYF. CDR3 DNA: TGTGCCAGCAGCCCCCAAAAGCGGGAGGGCCTAGATACGCAGTATTTT. This rearrangement joins TRBV9 to TRBJ2-3, with TRBD2 matching 10 bases. Looked up from germline, CDR1 is SGDLS and CDR2 is YYNGEE. Trimming took 4 bases from V and 5 from J; bases not matched to a gene: 10. The CDR3 extends over 16 amino acids.

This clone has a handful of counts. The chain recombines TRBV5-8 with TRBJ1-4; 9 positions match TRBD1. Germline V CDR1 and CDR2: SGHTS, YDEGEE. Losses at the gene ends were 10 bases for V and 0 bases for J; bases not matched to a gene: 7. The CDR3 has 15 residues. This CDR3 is CAGGQGPATNEKLFF. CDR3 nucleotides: TGTGCCGGGGGACAGGGCCCTGCAACTAATGAAAAACTGTTTTTT. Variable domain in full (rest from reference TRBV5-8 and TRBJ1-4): EAGVTQSPTHLIKTRGQQATLRCSPISGHTSVYWYQQALGLGLQFLLWYDEGEERNRGNFPPRFSGRQFPNYSSELNVNALELEDSALYLCAGGQGPATNEKLFFGSGTQLSVL.

The CDR3 DNA follows: TGTGCCAGCAGTGGGGGACTAGCGGGGCCTAAAGAGACCCAGTACTTC. Translated: CASSGGLAGPKETQYF. The chain is built from TRBV6-1 and TRBJ2-5; TRBD2 matches at 13 bases. The germline V gene encodes CDR1 MNHNS and CDR2 SASEGT. The ends lost 4 bases at V and 3 bases at J; junction bases unmatched: 5. The CDR3 has 16 amino acids.

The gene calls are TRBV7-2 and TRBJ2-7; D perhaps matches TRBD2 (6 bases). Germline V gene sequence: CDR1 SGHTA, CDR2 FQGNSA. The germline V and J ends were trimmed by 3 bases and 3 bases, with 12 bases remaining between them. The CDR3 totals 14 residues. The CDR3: CASSFGSGNYEQYF. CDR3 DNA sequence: TGTGCCAGCAGCTTTGGTAGCGGTAACTACGAGCAGTACTTC.

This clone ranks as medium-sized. DNA of the CDR3: TGTGCCAGCTATCCTAGCGGGAGGAGAGGCAATGAGCAGTTCTTC. As protein: CASYPSGRRGNEQFF. J is TRBJ2-1 and V is TRBV28; TRBD2 agrees at 11 bases. There are 15 residues in the CDR3. The V gene end was trimmed by 8 bases and the J gene end by 6 bases; junction bases not matched to a gene: 9. Looked up from germline, CDR1 is MDHEN and CDR2 is SYDVKM.

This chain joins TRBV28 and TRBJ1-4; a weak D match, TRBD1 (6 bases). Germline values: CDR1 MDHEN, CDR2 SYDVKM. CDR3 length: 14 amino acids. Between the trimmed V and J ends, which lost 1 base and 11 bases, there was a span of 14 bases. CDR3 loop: CASSLLGGARKLFF. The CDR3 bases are TGTGCCAGCAGTTTATTGGGGGGGGCTCGCAAACTGTTTTTT.

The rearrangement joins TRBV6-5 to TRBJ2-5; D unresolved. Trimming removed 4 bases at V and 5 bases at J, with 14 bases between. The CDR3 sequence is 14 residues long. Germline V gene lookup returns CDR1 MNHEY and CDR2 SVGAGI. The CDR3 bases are TGTGCCAGCAGTTCAGACTGGGTAGGCGAGACCCAGTACTTC. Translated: CASSSDWVGETQYF.

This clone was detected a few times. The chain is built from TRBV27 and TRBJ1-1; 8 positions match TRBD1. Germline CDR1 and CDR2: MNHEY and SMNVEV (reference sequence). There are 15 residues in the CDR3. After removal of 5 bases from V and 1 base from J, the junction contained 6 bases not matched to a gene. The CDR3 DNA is TGTGCCAGCAGTCCTACAGACAGGGGGAACACTGAAGCTTTCTTT. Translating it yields CASSPTDRGNTEAFF.